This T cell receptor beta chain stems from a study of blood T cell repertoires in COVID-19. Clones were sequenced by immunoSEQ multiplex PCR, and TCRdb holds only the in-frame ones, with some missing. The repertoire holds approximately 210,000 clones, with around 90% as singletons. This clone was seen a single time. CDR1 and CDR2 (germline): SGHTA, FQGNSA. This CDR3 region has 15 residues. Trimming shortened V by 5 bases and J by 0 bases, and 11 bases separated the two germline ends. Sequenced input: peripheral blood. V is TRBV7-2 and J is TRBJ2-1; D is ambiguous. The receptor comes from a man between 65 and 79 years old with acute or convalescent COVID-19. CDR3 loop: CASSIGRGSYNEQFF. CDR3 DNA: TGTGCCAGCAGCATAGGACGAGGCTCCTACAATGAGCAGTTCTTC.